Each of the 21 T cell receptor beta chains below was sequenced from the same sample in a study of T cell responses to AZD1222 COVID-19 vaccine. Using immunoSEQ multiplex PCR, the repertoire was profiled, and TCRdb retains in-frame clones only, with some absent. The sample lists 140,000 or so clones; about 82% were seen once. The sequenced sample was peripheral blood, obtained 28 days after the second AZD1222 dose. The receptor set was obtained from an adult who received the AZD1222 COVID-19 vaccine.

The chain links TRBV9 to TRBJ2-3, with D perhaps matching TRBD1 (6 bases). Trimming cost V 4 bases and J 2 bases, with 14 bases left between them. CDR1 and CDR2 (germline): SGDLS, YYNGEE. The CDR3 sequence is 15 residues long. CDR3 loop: CASSTSTGTTDTQYF. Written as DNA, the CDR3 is TGTGCCAGCAGCACCAGCACAGGGACCACAGATACGCAGTATTTT.

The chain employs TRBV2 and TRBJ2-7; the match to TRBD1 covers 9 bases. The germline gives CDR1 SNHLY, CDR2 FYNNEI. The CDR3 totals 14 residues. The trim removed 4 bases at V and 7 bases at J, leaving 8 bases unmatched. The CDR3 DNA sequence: TGTGCCAGCAGTGGAGCGACAGGGGGGCTGGAGCAGTACTTC. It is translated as CASSGATGGLEQYF.

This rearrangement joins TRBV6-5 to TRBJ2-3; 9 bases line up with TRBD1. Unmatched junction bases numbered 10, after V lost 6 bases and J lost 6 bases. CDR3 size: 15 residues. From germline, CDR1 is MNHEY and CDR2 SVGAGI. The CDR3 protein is CASSDTGGALDTQYF. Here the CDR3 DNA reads TGTGCCAGCAGCGACACAGGGGGCGCCTTGGATACGCAGTATTTT.

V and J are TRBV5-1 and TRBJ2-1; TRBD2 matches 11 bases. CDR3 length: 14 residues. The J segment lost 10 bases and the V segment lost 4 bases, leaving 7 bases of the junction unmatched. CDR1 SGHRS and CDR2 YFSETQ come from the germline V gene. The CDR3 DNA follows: TGCGCCAGCAGCACGGGACTAGCGGCTCCCGAGCAGTTCTTC. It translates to CASSTGLAAPEQFF.

CDR3 nucleotide sequence: TGTGCCAGCAGCTATGGGACAGGGGGCTACGAGCAGTACTTC. Residues: CASSYGTGGYEQYF. The gene calls are TRBV7-9 and TRBJ2-7, with TRBD1 matching over 11 bases. The germline V gene encodes CDR1 SEHNR and CDR2 FQNEAQ (reference sequence). CDR3 size: 14 residues. Losses at the gene ends were 4 bases for V and 3 bases for J; bases not matched to a gene: 2.

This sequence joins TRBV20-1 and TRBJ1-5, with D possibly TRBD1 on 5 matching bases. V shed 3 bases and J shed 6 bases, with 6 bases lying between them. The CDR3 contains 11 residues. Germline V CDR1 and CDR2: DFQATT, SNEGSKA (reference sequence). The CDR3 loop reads CSASQGQPQHF. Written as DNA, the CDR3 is TGCAGTGCTAGCCAGGGTCAGCCCCAGCATTTT.

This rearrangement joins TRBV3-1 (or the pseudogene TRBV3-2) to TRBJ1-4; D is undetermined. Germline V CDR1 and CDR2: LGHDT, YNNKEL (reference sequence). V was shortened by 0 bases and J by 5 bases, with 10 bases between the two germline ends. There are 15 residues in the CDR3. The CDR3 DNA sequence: TGTGCCAGCAGCCAAGACGGATGGCAGAATGAAAAACTGTTTTTT. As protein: CASSQDGWQNEKLFF.

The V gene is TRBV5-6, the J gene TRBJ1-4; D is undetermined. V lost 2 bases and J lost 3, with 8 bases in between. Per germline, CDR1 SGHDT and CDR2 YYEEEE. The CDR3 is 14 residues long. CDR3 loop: CASSFLRSNEKLFF. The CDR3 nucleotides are TGTGCCAGCAGCTTCCTCAGATCTAATGAAAAACTGTTTTTT.

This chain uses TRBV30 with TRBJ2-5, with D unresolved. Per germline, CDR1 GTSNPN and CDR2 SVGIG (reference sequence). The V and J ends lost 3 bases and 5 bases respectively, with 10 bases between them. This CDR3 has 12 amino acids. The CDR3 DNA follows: TGTGCCTGGAGCCCCAGTCAGGAGACCCAGTACTTC. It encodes CAWSPSQETQYF.

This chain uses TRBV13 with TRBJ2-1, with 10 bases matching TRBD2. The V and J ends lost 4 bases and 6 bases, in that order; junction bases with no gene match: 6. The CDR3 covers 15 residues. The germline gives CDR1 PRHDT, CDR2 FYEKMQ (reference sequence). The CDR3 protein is CASSSTSGFLNEQFF. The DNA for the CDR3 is TGTGCCAGCAGCTCGACTAGCGGGTTTCTCAATGAGCAGTTCTTC.

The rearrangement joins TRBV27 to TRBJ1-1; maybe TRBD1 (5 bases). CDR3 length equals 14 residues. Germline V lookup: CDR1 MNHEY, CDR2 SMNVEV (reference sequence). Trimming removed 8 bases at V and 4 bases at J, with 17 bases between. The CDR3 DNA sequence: TGTGCCAGCGGGGGGGGACTCACGGTCACTGAAGCTTTCTTT. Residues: CASGGGLTVTEAFF.

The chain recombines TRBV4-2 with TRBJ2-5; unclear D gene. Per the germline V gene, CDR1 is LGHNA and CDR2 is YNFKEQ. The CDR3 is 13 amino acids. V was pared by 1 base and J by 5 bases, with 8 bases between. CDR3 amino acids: CASSQGLGETQYF. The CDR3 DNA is TGTGCCAGCAGCCAAGGGTTGGGCGAGACCCAGTACTTC.

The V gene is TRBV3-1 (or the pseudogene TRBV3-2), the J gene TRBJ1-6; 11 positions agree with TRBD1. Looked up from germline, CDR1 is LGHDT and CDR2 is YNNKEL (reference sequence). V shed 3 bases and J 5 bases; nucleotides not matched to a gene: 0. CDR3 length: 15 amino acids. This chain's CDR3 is CASSQDRGHNSPLHF. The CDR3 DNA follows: TGTGCCAGCAGCCAGGACAGGGGGCATAATTCACCCCTCCACTTT.

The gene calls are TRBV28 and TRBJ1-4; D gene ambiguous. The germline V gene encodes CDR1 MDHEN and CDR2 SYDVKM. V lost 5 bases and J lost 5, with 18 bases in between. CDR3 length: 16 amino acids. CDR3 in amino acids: CASSPNTLLSNEKLFF. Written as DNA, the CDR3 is TGTGCCAGCAGTCCAAACACGCTTTTGTCGAATGAAAAACTGTTTTTT.

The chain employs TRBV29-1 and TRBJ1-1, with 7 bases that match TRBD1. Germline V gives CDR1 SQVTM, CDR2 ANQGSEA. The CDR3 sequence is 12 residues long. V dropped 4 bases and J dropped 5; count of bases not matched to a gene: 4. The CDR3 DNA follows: TGCAGCGTTGGACAGGGAATGACTGAAGCTTTCTTT. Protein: CSVGQGMTEAFF.

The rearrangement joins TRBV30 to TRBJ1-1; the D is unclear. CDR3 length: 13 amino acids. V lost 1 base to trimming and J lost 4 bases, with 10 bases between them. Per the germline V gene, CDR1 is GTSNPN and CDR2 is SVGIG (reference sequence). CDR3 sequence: CAWSGLLPTEAFF. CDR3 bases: TGTGCCTGGAGTGGACTGCTGCCCACTGAAGCTTTCTTT.

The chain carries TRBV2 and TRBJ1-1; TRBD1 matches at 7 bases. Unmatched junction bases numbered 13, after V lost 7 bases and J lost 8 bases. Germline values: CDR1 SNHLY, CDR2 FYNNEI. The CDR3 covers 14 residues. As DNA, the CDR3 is TGTGCCAGCAACCCCTCCAGACAGGGTAACGAAGCTTTCTTT. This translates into CASNPSRQGNEAFF.

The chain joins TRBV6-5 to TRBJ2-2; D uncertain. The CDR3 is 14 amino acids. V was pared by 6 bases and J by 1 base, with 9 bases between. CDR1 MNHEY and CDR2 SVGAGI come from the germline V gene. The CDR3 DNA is TGTGCCAGCAGGGTCACAGAGAACACCGGGGAGCTGTTTTTT. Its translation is CASRVTENTGELFF.

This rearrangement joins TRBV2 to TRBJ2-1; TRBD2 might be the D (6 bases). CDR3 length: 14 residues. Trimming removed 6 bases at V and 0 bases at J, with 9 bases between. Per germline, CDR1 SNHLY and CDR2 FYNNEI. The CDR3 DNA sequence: TGTGCCAGCAGGGCGGGGCCCTCCTACAATGAGCAGTTCTTC. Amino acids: CASRAGPSYNEQFF.

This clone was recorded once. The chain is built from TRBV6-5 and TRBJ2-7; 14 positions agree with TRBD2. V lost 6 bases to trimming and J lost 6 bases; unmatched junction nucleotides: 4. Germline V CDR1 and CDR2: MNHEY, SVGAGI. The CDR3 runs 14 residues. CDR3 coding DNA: TGTGCCAGCAGAAGACTAGCGGGAGGGGGCGAGCAGTACTTC. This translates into CASRRLAGGGEQYF.

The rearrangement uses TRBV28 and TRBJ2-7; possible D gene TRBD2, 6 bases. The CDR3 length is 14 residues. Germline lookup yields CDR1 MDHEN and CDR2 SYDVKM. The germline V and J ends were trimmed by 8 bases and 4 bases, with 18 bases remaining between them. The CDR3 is CASGGVGWGYEQYF. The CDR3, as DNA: TGTGCCAGCGGAGGGGTAGGATGGGGTTACGAGCAGTACTTC.